The 26 T cell receptor beta chains reported below all come from one sample, sequenced in a study of blood T cell repertoires in COVID-19. Profiling relied on immunoSEQ multiplex PCR, and the TCRdb table lists in-frame clones only, not all of them. Here the sample spans about 240,000 clones, around 83% being singletons. The sample comprised peripheral blood. The receptors here all came from a woman in her fifties or sixties with COVID-19, enrolled during active disease.

The chain combines TRBV18 with TRBJ1-1; perhaps TRBD1 as D (5 bases). The CDR3 spans 16 residues. Trimming left V 3 bases short and J 2 bases short, with 16 bases between. From germline, CDR1 is KGHSH and CDR2 LQKENI. CDR3 coding DNA: TGTGCCAGCTCACCGCGGGGCCAGGGTTCTAACACTGAAGCTTTCTTT. Its protein is CASSPRGQGSNTEAFF.

This clone was detected only a few times. V gene TRBV9 combines with J gene TRBJ1-2; 8 bases line up with TRBD1. With 8 bases clipped from V and 12 bases from J, the junction kept 9 bases outside the gene matches. This CDR3 has 11 residues. Germline CDR1 and CDR2: SGDLS and YYNGEE. The CDR3 bases are TGTGCCAGTGGGACAGGAGTCAGGAACACCTTC. This gives the protein CASGTGVRNTF.

V and J are TRBV3-1 (or the pseudogene TRBV3-2) and TRBJ1-2; no reliable D call. The CDR3 runs 12 residues. Germline V gene lookup returns CDR1 LGHDT and CDR2 YNNKEL (reference sequence). V shed 3 bases and J shed 8 bases, with 10 bases lying between them. As DNA, the CDR3 is TGTGCCAGCAGCCAGTACTACGGGGGCTACACCTTC. As protein: CASSQYYGGYTF.

The chain uses TRBV28 and TRBJ1-1; D unclear. CDR3 length: 12 amino acids. Germline V CDR1 and CDR2: MDHEN, SYDVKM. V was clipped by 8 bases and J by 6 bases, with 13 bases between them. As DNA, the CDR3 is TGTGCCAGCCGGGGAGGCCGCGCTGAAGCTTTCTTT. Residues: CASRGGRAEAFF.

This rearrangement joins TRBV11-2 to TRBJ1-5, with D unresolved. This CDR3 is built from 13 residues. CDR1 and CDR2 (germline): SGHAT, FQNNGV. V was shortened by 2 bases and J by 6 bases, with 8 bases between the two germline ends. This CDR3 reads CASSLREAQPQHF. The CDR3 bases are TGTGCCAGCAGCTTAAGGGAGGCTCAGCCCCAGCATTTT.

The chain uses TRBV30 and TRBJ2-3, with no clear D. The V gene lost 0 bases and the J gene lost 10 bases, with 14 bases spanning the gap. The CDR3 covers 13 residues. Germline V lookup: CDR1 GTSNPN, CDR2 SVGIG (reference sequence). DNA of the CDR3: TGTGCCTGGAGTGTACAATCAGGAAACGCGCAGTATTTT. Encoded protein: CAWSVQSGNAQYF.

The CDR3 DNA follows: TGTGCCAGTAGTAAGGGGGTAGACTACAATGAGCAGTTCTTC. This codes for CASSKGVDYNEQFF. This chain uses TRBV19 with TRBJ2-1; possible D gene TRBD1, 6 bases. V lost 4 bases and J lost 3, with 10 bases in between. The CDR3 is 14 amino acids. CDR1 is LNHDA, CDR2 SQIVND, per germline (reference sequence).

CDR3 bases: TGTGCCAGCAGTATAAGACAGGGTCGGGGAGGCATTCAGTACTTC. As protein: CASSIRQGRGGIQYF. The chain joins TRBV27 to TRBJ2-4; possibly TRBD1 for D (7 bases). The V end was cut by 5 bases, the J end by 9 bases, with 20 bases between. CDR1 MNHEY and CDR2 SMNVEV come from the germline V gene (reference sequence). This CDR3 is built from 15 residues.

The chain carries TRBV29-1 and TRBJ1-2, with D possibly TRBD1 on 5 matching bases. Trimming shortened V by 7 bases and J by 2 bases, and 20 bases separated the two germline ends. The CDR3 extends over 15 amino acids. Germline assignment: CDR1 SQVTM and CDR2 ANQGSEA. CDR3 DNA: TGCAGCGCCAGGGCTTGGGAGGGAGGAAACTATGGCTACACCTTC. This translates into CSARAWEGGNYGYTF.

This chain joins TRBV9 and TRBJ2-1; the D gene is possibly TRBD1 (6 bases). Looked up from germline, CDR1 is SGDLS and CDR2 is YYNGEE. V was pared by 0 bases and J by 10 bases, with 17 bases between. This CDR3 comprises 15 residues. CDR3 sequence: CASSVAGDTGWEQFF. CDR3 bases: TGTGCCAGCAGCGTAGCCGGGGACACGGGATGGGAGCAGTTCTTC. The complete variable domain, with remaining parts taken from reference TRBV9 and TRBJ2-1, reads DSGVTQTPKHLITATGQRVTLRCSPRSGDLSVYWYQQSLDQGLQFLIQYYNGEERAKGNILERFSAQQFPDLHSELNLSSLELGDSALYFCASSVAGDTGWEQFFGPGTRLTVL.

This clone was found once. The rearrangement joins TRBV24-1 to TRBJ2-3; a possible D gene is TRBD1 (5 bases). Germline CDR1 is KGHDR and CDR2 is SFDVKD. The CDR3 consists of 15 residues. Trimming shortened V by 6 bases and J by 2 bases, and 14 bases separated the two germline ends. CDR3 nucleotide sequence: TGTGCCACCAGTCCTGGACAAACCTTCACAGATACGCAGTATTTT. It is translated as CATSPGQTFTDTQYF.

V is TRBV19 and J is TRBJ2-2; 7 bases align to TRBD2. Germline CDR1 and CDR2: LNHDA and SQIVND (reference sequence). The CDR3 has 13 residues. V shed 4 bases, J shed 5 bases, and the junction held 1 base outside the gene matches. The CDR3 loop is CASSRGGTGELFF. In DNA, the CDR3 is TGTGCCAGTAGTAGGGGGGGTACCGGGGAGCTGTTTTTT.

The V and J genes are TRBV10-3 and TRBJ1-2, with D perhaps TRBD1 (6 bases). This CDR3 is built from 14 residues. Trimming took 0 bases from V and 6 from J, leaving 11 bases between them. Per the germline V gene, CDR1 is ENHRY and CDR2 is SYGVKD. Written as DNA, the CDR3 is TGTGCCATCAGTGAGTCGGATGCAGGGGATGGCTACACCTTC. This gives the protein CAISESDAGDGYTF.

This clone came up a few times. The chain's CDR3 is CASSWTGASGNTIYF. The CDR3 DNA is TGTGCCAGCAGCTGGACAGGGGCTTCTGGAAACACCATATATTTT. The rearrangement uses TRBV6-5 and TRBJ1-3, with TRBD1 identical over 9 bases. CDR1 MNHEY and CDR2 SVGAGI come from the germline V gene. The CDR3 contains 15 residues. The V gene end was trimmed by 6 bases and the J gene end by 1 base; junction bases not matched to a gene: 4.

The V and J genes are TRBV2 and TRBJ1-5; D call uncertain. This CDR3 region has 14 residues. CDR1 and CDR2 from the germline V gene are SNHLY and FYNNEI. The germline V and J ends were trimmed by 7 bases and 3 bases, with 13 bases remaining between them. CDR3: CASTAGGLNQPQHF. CDR3 in DNA: TGTGCCAGCACAGCGGGCGGGCTCAATCAGCCCCAGCATTTT.

The gene calls are TRBV18 and TRBJ2-5; D gene ambiguous. Germline V gives CDR1 KGHSH, CDR2 LQKENI. Deletions cut 6 bases from V and 2 bases from J, with 13 bases between. CDR3 size: 14 residues. CDR3 region: CASSANGRQETQYF. The CDR3 DNA sequence: TGTGCCAGCTCCGCGAACGGTCGACAAGAGACCCAGTACTTC.

The V gene is TRBV30, the J gene TRBJ2-7; possibly TRBD1 for D (6 bases). The CDR3 runs 11 residues. The germline gives CDR1 GTSNPN, CDR2 SVGIG (reference sequence). Trimming pared 5 bases from V and 2 bases from J, leaving 7 bases between. The CDR3 here is CAWRDTYEQYF. CDR3 DNA sequence: TGTGCCTGGCGGGACACCTACGAGCAGTACTTC.

The rearrangement joins TRBV4-3 to TRBJ1-2, with no clear D. The CDR3 runs 13 residues. Trimming shortened V by 1 base and J by 8 bases, and 11 bases separated the two germline ends. The germline CDR1 and CDR2 sequences are LGHNA and YSLEER. The CDR3 spells CASSQGTRVGYTF. The CDR3 region has the DNA TGCGCCAGCAGCCAAGGGACTCGGGTCGGCTACACCTTC.

The chain couples TRBV10-2 to TRBJ1-6; D possibly corresponds to TRBD1 (6 bases). The CDR3 sequence is 13 residues long. CDR1 is WSHSY, CDR2 SAAADI, per germline. With 10 bases removed from V and 8 bases from J, the gap between germline ends came to 15 bases. DNA for the CDR3: TGCGCCACCCACAGGGTGGCGGATTCACCCCTCCACTTT. This gives the protein CATHRVADSPLHF.

CDR3 protein: CATRLNRNTEAFF. The CDR3 region has the DNA TGTGCCACCAGGCTAAACAGGAACACTGAAGCTTTCTTT. The rearrangement links TRBV24-1 to TRBJ1-1; no reliable D call. The germline V gene encodes CDR1 KGHDR and CDR2 SFDVKD. The CDR3 is made up of 13 amino acids. With 7 bases removed from V and 1 base from J, the gap between germline ends came to 9 bases.

This clone has a handful of counts. The chain combines TRBV5-1 with TRBJ2-2; 8 positions match TRBD1. There are 15 residues in the CDR3. The V gene's germline CDR1 is SGHRS and CDR2 YFSETQ. Germline trimming cut 3 bases from V and 5 bases from J; bases unmatched to any gene: 6. CDR3 sequence reads: CASSWGTGGTGELFF. As DNA, the CDR3 is TGCGCCAGCAGCTGGGGCACAGGGGGTACCGGGGAGCTGTTTTTT.

The chain carries TRBV4-3 and TRBJ2-3; 10 positions agree with TRBD2. V shed 2 bases and J 3 bases; nucleotides not matched to a gene: 14. CDR1 and CDR2 from the germline V gene are LGHNA and YSLEER. The CDR3 loop spans 19 amino acids. As DNA, the CDR3 is TGCGCCAGCAGCCAACCCAGCGGGGGGGCCGGTTTGGGTACAGATACGCAGTATTTT. Protein product: CASSQPSGGAGLGTDTQYF.

The chain uses TRBV19 and TRBJ1-6, with D tentatively TRBD1 (5 bases). V was pared by 8 bases and J by 0 bases, with 8 bases between. The germline V gene has CDR1 LNHDA and CDR2 SQIVND (reference sequence). The CDR3 runs to 14 residues. CDR3 coding DNA: TGTGCCAGTTTCAGGGACTCCTATAATTCACCCCTCCACTTT. As protein: CASFRDSYNSPLHF. Full variable domain (rest looked up from reference TRBV19 and TRBJ1-6): DGGITQSPKYLFRKEGQNVTLSCEQNLNHDAMYWYRQDPGQGLRLIYYSQIVNDFQKGDIAEGYSVSREKKESFPLTVTSAQKNPTAFYLCASFRDSYNSPLHFGNGTRLTVT.

J is TRBJ2-1 and V is TRBV7-2; D is perhaps TRBD1 (5 bases). The ends were cut back, 1 base at V and 7 bases at J, with 11 bases in the middle. Germline CDR1 SGHTA, CDR2 FQGNSA. The CDR3 totals 14 residues. The CDR3 spells CASSLEGPLNEQFF. DNA for the CDR3: TGTGCCAGCAGCTTAGAGGGGCCTTTGAATGAGCAGTTCTTC.

This clone was seen a few times. This chain joins TRBV19 and TRBJ1-5; TRBD1 matches at 7 bases. Unmatched junction bases numbered 14, after V lost 7 bases and J lost 2 bases. CDR1 is LNHDA and CDR2 is SQIVND in the germline V gene (reference sequence). The CDR3 loop spans 17 amino acids. This CDR3 reads CASNTLRGHFGNQPQHF. Written as DNA, the CDR3 is TGTGCCAGTAACACACTAAGGGGGCATTTCGGCAATCAGCCCCAGCATTTT.

V usage is TRBV19 and J usage is TRBJ1-2; D uncertain. The V end was cut by 4 bases, the J end by 3 bases, with 15 bases between. The CDR3 is 15 amino acids. Germline V gives CDR1 LNHDA, CDR2 SQIVND (reference sequence). CDR3 sequence: CASSRSMGSYYGYTF. The DNA of the CDR3 is TGTGCCAGTAGTAGGTCAATGGGGAGTTACTATGGCTACACCTTC.